The 32 T cell receptor beta chains listed next were all sequenced from one sample in a study of T cells in Graves' hyperthyroidism and ophthalmopathy. RNA transcripts gave rise to amplified TCR beta CDR3 regions. The study used the HTBI primer set for a first-round RT-PCR of the TCR CDR3. Via MiXCR, TCRdb re-called the multiplex PCR reads, giving one row per CDR3 protein. The top ten clones hold around 20% of a sample with about 570,000 distinct CDR3 sequences, 35% to 55% of them seen once. The sample taken for sequencing was peripheral blood or thyroid tissue (not recorded which). The receptor set was obtained from an adult woman with Graves' disease, either hyperthyroidism or ophthalmopathy (not recorded which).

The rearrangement uses TRBV7-9 and TRBJ2-7; D perhaps matches TRBD2 (5 bases). CDR1 is SEHNR, CDR2 FQNEAQ, per germline (reference sequence). With 6 bases removed from V and 3 bases from J, the gap between germline ends came to 18 bases. The CDR3 is 15 residues long. Written as DNA, the CDR3 is TGTGCCAGCAGTCGCGGACTGGCGGTTCTCTACGAGCAGTACTTC. This codes for CASSRGLAVLYEQYF.

Note on this clonotype: A read error may account for a junction end that differs from germline. For the CDR3, the DNA is TGCAGCGTCAGACAGGGCCCCGCCCCAACCCCGTACTTC. Translating gives CSVRQGPAPTPYF. V usage is TRBV29-1 and J usage is TRBJ2-5, with 7 bases that match TRBD1. Germline CDR1 SQVTM, CDR2 ANQGSEA. The CDR3 extends over 13 amino acids. Complete variable domain (other parts from reference TRBV29-1 and TRBJ2-5): SAVISQKPSRDICQRGTSLTIQCQVDSQVTMMFWYRQQPGQSLTLIATANQGSEATYESGFVIDKFPISRPNLTFSTLTVSNMSPEDSSIYLCSVRQGPAPTPYFGPGTRLLVL.

This clonotype was seen many times. The genes are TRBV7-9 and TRBJ1-4; D remains ambiguous. Germline CDR1 and CDR2: SEHNR and FQNEAQ (reference sequence). The CDR3 has 12 residues. V gave up 8 bases and J gave up 7 bases, with 11 bases separating them. The CDR3 coding sequence is TGTGCCAGCTCGGTGGGGAGTGAAAAACTGTTTTTT. It yields the protein CASSVGSEKLFF.

The chain couples TRBV10-2 to TRBJ2-1; the D is unclear. Trimming removed 3 bases from V and 8 bases from J, with 8 bases in between. CDR3 length: 12 residues. The V gene's germline CDR1 is WSHSY and CDR2 SAAADI. For the CDR3, the DNA is TGCGCCAGCAGTGATTTAGCACATGAGCAGTTCTTC. As protein: CASSDLAHEQFF.

The chain uses TRBV9 and TRBJ1-5; D is perhaps TRBD1 (5 bases). The CDR3 length is 14 residues. In germline, CDR1 is SGDLS, CDR2 YYNGEE. V gave up 3 bases and J gave up 11 bases, with 18 bases separating them. The CDR3 here is CASSGRQGAGAQHF. Here the CDR3 DNA reads TGTGCCAGCAGCGGTCGGCAGGGAGCTGGGGCCCAGCATTTT.

The chain couples TRBV27 to TRBJ2-2; 10 bases agree with TRBD2. The CDR3 sequence is 16 residues long. V lost 1 base to trimming and J lost 12 bases; unmatched junction nucleotides: 11. The germline gives CDR1 MNHEY, CDR2 SMNVEV (reference sequence). The DNA for the CDR3 is TGTGCCAGCAGTTTATTGGTAGCGGGAGGTCCTGAGCAGCTGTTTTTT. As protein: CASSLLVAGGPEQLFF.

V and J are TRBV7-9 and TRBJ2-6; no clear D. This CDR3 contains 15 residues. V shed 5 bases and J shed 2 bases, with 10 bases lying between them. The germline gives CDR1 SEHNR, CDR2 FQNEAQ (reference sequence). For the CDR3, the DNA is TGTGCCAGCAGCCTACGGCAGGCTGGGGCCAACGTCCTGACTTTC. Amino acid sequence: CASSLRQAGANVLTF.

J is TRBJ2-7 and V is TRBV9; 7 bases match TRBD2. The CDR3 consists of 12 residues. The V and J ends lost 3 bases and 6 bases, in that order; junction bases with no gene match: 3. In germline, CDR1 is SGDLS, CDR2 YYNGEE. CDR3 loop: CASSGGSFEQYF. CDR3 DNA sequence: TGTGCCAGCAGCGGCGGGAGTTTCGAGCAGTACTTC.

This clonotype came up many times. The chain recombines TRBV11-2 with TRBJ2-2; no definite D call. V was cut by 5 bases and J by 6 bases, with 19 bases left in between. The CDR3 is 16 amino acids. The germline V gene has CDR1 SGHAT and CDR2 FQNNGV. The CDR3 DNA reads TGTGCCAGCAGCCCCCTGCGTGGAATAAAGGCCGGGGAGCTGTTTTTT. Protein sequence: CASSPLRGIKAGELFF.

This clonotype was seen only a few times. This sequence joins TRBV27 and TRBJ1-2; 9 bases match TRBD1. This CDR3 is 13 amino acids long. Germline-derived CDR1 and CDR2 are MNHEY and SMNVEV (reference sequence). V was pared by 3 bases and J by 8 bases, with 4 bases of the junction left unmatched. CDR3 nucleotides: TGTGCCAGCAGTTTTTGGGACAGGGCGGGCTACACCTTC. Translated: CASSFWDRAGYTF.

About this clonotype itself: A junction boundary mismatches the germline segment, possibly from a read error. This chain uses TRBV7-3 with TRBJ1-6; 9 bases fit TRBD1. The CDR3 is 14 residues long. In germline, CDR1 is SGHTA, CDR2 FQGTGA. CDR3 nucleotide sequence: TGTGCCGGCAGCCGGGGACAGGGAAATTCACCCCTCCACTTT. It codes for CAGSRGQGNSPLHF.

The J gene is TRBJ2-5, the V gene TRBV10-3; 8 bases align to TRBD1. V trimming: 10 bases; J trimming: 4 bases; junction bases outside the gene matches: 11. The CDR3 extends over 14 amino acids. CDR1 is ENHRY and CDR2 is SYGVKD in the germline V gene. The CDR3 sequence is CATLDRGVGETQYF. CDR3 bases: TGTGCCACCCTTGACAGGGGAGTGGGAGAGACCCAGTACTTC.

This clonotype appeared many times. In DNA form, the CDR3 reads TGTGCCAGCAGCTCCTTCGGATCCACCGGGGAGCTGTTTTTT. It encodes CASSSFGSTGELFF. The chain is built from TRBV7-9 and TRBJ2-2; D is ambiguous. From germline, CDR1 is SEHNR and CDR2 FQNEAQ (reference sequence). The length of the CDR3 is 14 residues. Trimming took off 4 bases at V and 4 bases at J, with 10 bases between the two ends.

About this clonotype: This may come from a read error, since a much larger clone is one base off. The chain joins TRBV7-6 to TRBJ2-7; D perhaps matches TRBD2 (7 bases). V gave up 3 bases and J gave up 6 bases, with 15 bases separating them. In germline, CDR1 is SGHVS, CDR2 FNYEAQ. The CDR3 contains 14 residues. CDR3 sequence reads: CASSLARGGAEQYF. In nucleotides, the CDR3 is TGTGCCAGCAGCTTGGCCAGAGGGGGGGCCGAGCAGTACTTC.

The chain combines TRBV15 with TRBJ2-5; no clear D gene. The DNA end is more similar to TRBJ2-1, so the J call may be wrong. Germline CDR1 is LNHNV and CDR2 is YYDKDF (reference sequence). The CDR3 covers 13 residues. The CDR3 nucleotides read TGTGCCACCAGCAAAAGACCGCCTAATGAGCAGTTCTTC. Amino acid sequence: CATSKRPPNEQFF.

Many counts were recorded for this clonotype. The genes are TRBV7-3 and TRBJ2-7; D is possibly TRBD1 or TRBD2 (7 bases each). Germline V gene sequence: CDR1 SGHTA, CDR2 FQGTGA. This CDR3 spans 15 amino acids. V dropped 5 bases and J dropped 0 bases, with 14 bases sitting between them. The CDR3 sequence: CASSPSGDSSYEQYF. CDR3 nucleotides: TGTGCCAGCAGCCCAAGCGGGGACAGCTCCTACGAGCAGTACTTC.

With respect to this clonotype: The germline gene is not matched at one end of the junction; a read error may be the cause. The chain recombines TRBV20-1 with TRBJ1-5, with D perhaps matching TRBD1 (5 bases). The CDR3 has 14 residues. Germline assignment: CDR1 DFQATT and CDR2 SNEGSKA (reference sequence). CDR3 amino acids: CSARGGFESQLQHF. DNA of the CDR3: TGCAGTGCTCGGGGGGGTTTCGAAAGTCAGCTCCAGCATTTT.

This clonotype came up many times. The chain employs TRBV13 and TRBJ2-5; 7 bases fit TRBD1. The V gene's germline CDR1 is PRHDT and CDR2 FYEKMQ (reference sequence). The J segment lost 3 bases and the V segment lost 3 bases, leaving 7 bases of the junction unmatched. The CDR3 covers 15 residues. The CDR3 spells CASSFSRDREETQYF. As DNA, the CDR3 is TGTGCCAGCAGCTTTTCCCGGGACAGAGAAGAGACCCAGTACTTC.

The chain joins TRBV20-1 to TRBJ2-5; 10 positions match TRBD2. Looked up from germline, CDR1 is DFQATT and CDR2 is SNEGSKA (reference sequence). The length of the CDR3 is 15 residues. The V gene end was trimmed by 2 bases and the J gene end by 3 bases; junction bases not matched to a gene: 6. CDR3: CSARLTSGLKETQYF. In DNA form, the CDR3 reads TGCAGTGCTAGATTGACTAGCGGGCTCAAAGAGACCCAGTACTTC.

The rearrangement joins TRBV15 to TRBJ1-2, with a weak D call TRBD1 (6 bases). From germline, CDR1 is LNHNV and CDR2 YYDKDF (reference sequence). The CDR3 consists of 14 residues. The ends were cut back, 0 bases at V and 6 bases at J, with 11 bases in the middle. CDR3 DNA sequence: TGTGCCACCAGCAGAGAAGCGGCAGGGGATGGCTACACCTTC. Protein sequence: CATSREAAGDGYTF.

The genes are TRBV10-3 and TRBJ1-2; possible D gene TRBD1, 5 bases. Trimming took off 2 bases at V and 7 bases at J, with 14 bases between the two ends. Germline values: CDR1 ENHRY, CDR2 SYGVKD. The CDR3 has 14 amino acids. CDR3 sequence (DNA): TGTGCCATCAGTGAGGAGGGGATGATGGGTGGCTACACCTTC. This gives the protein CAISEEGMMGGYTF.

The gene calls are TRBV6-4 and TRBJ2-5; 14 nucleotides line up with TRBD2. The V gene end was trimmed by 2 bases and the J gene end by 6 bases; junction bases not matched to a gene: 5. This CDR3 region has 16 residues. Germline V gives CDR1 MRHNA, CDR2 SNTAGT. The CDR3 loop is CASSDTRTSGRQTQYF. In DNA, the CDR3 is TGTGCCAGCAGTGACACCAGGACTAGCGGGAGGCAGACCCAGTACTTC.

This chain connects TRBV10-3 to TRBJ1-3, with no clear D. The germline CDR1 and CDR2 sequences are ENHRY and SYGVKD. The CDR3 extends over 14 amino acids. The V gene lost 0 bases and the J gene lost 2 bases, with 5 bases spanning the gap. CDR3 amino acids: CAISESGAGNTIYF. CDR3 nucleotides: TGTGCCATCAGTGAGTCGGGTGCTGGAAACACCATATATTTT.

This chain joins TRBV11-2 and TRBJ2-7; 11 bases map to TRBD2. The J call may not be correct, given that the DNA end is closer to TRBJ2-1. This CDR3 contains 14 residues. Germline CDR1 is SGHAT and CDR2 is FQNNGV. DNA for the CDR3: TGTGCCAGCAGCCTGGGACTAGCGGTAGAAGAGCAGTTCTTC. Its protein product is CASSLGLAVEEQFF.

V is TRBV4-1 and J is TRBJ1-2, with D tentatively TRBD1 (5 bases). The CDR3 contains 18 residues. Germline CDR1 is MGHRA and CDR2 is YSYEKL. With 1 base removed from V and 5 bases from J, the gap between germline ends came to 23 bases. The DNA for the CDR3 is TGCGCCAGCAGCCAAGGAAGGTTGGGGGGGGTGGATCGATATGGCTACACCTTC. Translation: CASSQGRLGGVDRYGYTF.

Ten or more counts support this clonotype. CDR3: CASSESESNQPQHF. CDR3 bases: TGTGCCAGCAGTGAGTCGGAGAGCAATCAGCCCCAGCATTTT. The chain recombines TRBV2 with TRBJ1-5; D gene unclear. This CDR3 region has 14 residues. V gave up 3 bases and J gave up 1 base, with 7 bases separating them. The germline V gene has CDR1 SNHLY and CDR2 FYNNEI.

Worth noting for this clonotype: This may come from a read error, since a much larger clone is one base off. V and J are TRBV10-3 and TRBJ1-1, with D unclear. There are 15 residues in the CDR3. CDR1 is ENHRY and CDR2 is SYGVKD in the germline V gene. Trimming removed 10 bases from V and 0 bases from J, with 18 bases in between. This CDR3 is CASNPMGSMNTEAFF. The CDR3 DNA sequence: TGTGCCAGCAACCCCATGGGAAGTATGAACACTGAAGCTTTCTTT.

This clonotype was found many times. V is TRBV19 and J is TRBJ1-5; D gene uncertain. This CDR3 has 15 residues. V was clipped by 6 bases and J by 4 bases, with 16 bases between them. CDR1 and CDR2 (germline): LNHDA, SQIVND (reference sequence). The CDR3 bases are TGTGCCAGTAGCGCCTTGATAGTCAGAAATCAGCCCCAGCATTTT. Its translation is CASSALIVRNQPQHF.

The chain employs TRBV7-9 and TRBJ1-2; TRBD1 might be the D (5 bases). This CDR3 region has 14 residues. Germline CDR1 SEHNR, CDR2 FQNEAQ (reference sequence). The V end lost 6 bases, the J end lost 7 bases, and 18 bases lay between the germline ends. The CDR3 loop is CASSPDSGTGGYTF. As DNA, the CDR3 is TGTGCCAGCAGTCCTGACAGTGGAACGGGTGGCTACACCTTC.

V and J are TRBV20-1 and TRBJ1-4; 7 bases fit TRBD1. V lost 6 bases, J lost 0 bases, and 19 bases stayed unmatched. The CDR3 has 19 amino acids. CDR1 and CDR2 (germline): DFQATT, SNEGSKA (reference sequence). The CDR3 sequence is CSAPEGRDRNQATNEKLFF. The CDR3 region has the DNA TGCAGTGCGCCTGAAGGCAGGGACAGAAACCAGGCAACTAATGAAAAACTGTTTTTT.

The V gene is TRBV14, the J gene TRBJ2-7, with D possibly TRBD2 on 5 matching bases. Germline V CDR1 and CDR2: SGHDN, FVKESK. The CDR3 runs to 13 residues. Trimming removed 2 bases at V and 6 bases at J, with 11 bases between. The CDR3 loop is CASSQHPEGEQYF. The CDR3, as DNA: TGTGCCAGCAGCCAACATCCTGAGGGCGAGCAGTACTTC.

The chain links TRBV20-1 to TRBJ1-1; 7 bases map to TRBD1. Trimming took 6 bases from V and 10 from J; bases not matched to a gene: 8. Germline V lookup: CDR1 DFQATT, CDR2 SNEGSKA (reference sequence). The CDR3 runs to 11 residues. CDR3 sequence: CSALKTGTAFF. In DNA form, the CDR3 reads TGCAGTGCACTAAAGACAGGGACAGCTTTCTTT.